These 8 T cell receptor beta chains were sequenced from one sample in a study of shared clonotypes between healthy human individuals. Generated by immunoSEQ multiplex PCR, the TCRdb table keeps only in-frame clones and is missing some. The repertoire includes roughly 700,000 clones, roughly 88% of them detected once, and 34% sits in the top ten. Sequencing was carried out using memory CD8+ T cells from PBMCs. Specified subset: CD45RO+ cells pooled with CCR7-negative TemRA cells. These receptors were taken from a man between 18 and 35 years old in good health. Some clones in this sample may be carry-over from other donors' samples.

The chain joins TRBV7-9 to TRBJ2-1; possibly TRBD1 or TRBD2 for D (5 bases each). Germline V gene sequence: CDR1 SEHNR, CDR2 FQNEAQ (reference sequence). The CDR3 contains 13 residues. Between the trimmed V and J ends, which lost 6 bases and 6 bases, there was a span of 12 bases. CDR3 coding DNA: TGTGCCAGCAGTTTGGGGGTGGTCAATGAGCAGTTCTTC. As protein: CASSLGVVNEQFF.

V and J are TRBV16 and TRBJ2-7; TRBD1 might be the D (5 bases). The CDR3 runs to 17 residues. Looked up from germline, CDR1 is KGHSY and CDR2 is FQNENV. Trimming took off 4 bases at V and 1 base at J, with 20 bases between the two ends. CDR3 in amino acids: CASSRSPGAASSYEQYF. CDR3 DNA: TGTGCCAGCAGCCGAAGCCCTGGGGCAGCCTCTTCCTACGAGCAGTACTTC.

The CDR3 loop is CASSPRTGLENGYTF. In nucleotides, the CDR3 is TGTGCCAGCAGCCCCCGTACAGGGCTGGAAAATGGCTACACCTTC. V gene TRBV11-2 combines with J gene TRBJ1-2; TRBD1 is a possible D gene (6 bases). Trimming removed 5 bases at V and 6 bases at J, with 19 bases between. This CDR3 contains 15 residues. The germline gives CDR1 SGHAT, CDR2 FQNNGV.

This chain links TRBV6-5 with TRBJ2-7; D gene ambiguous. This CDR3 has 14 residues. Germline CDR1 MNHEY, CDR2 SVGAGI. Trimming shortened V by 0 bases and J by 7 bases, and 13 bases separated the two germline ends. CDR3 protein: CASSYSPETKEQYF. The CDR3 DNA follows: TGTGCCAGCAGTTACTCTCCGGAAACCAAGGAGCAGTACTTC.

The chain couples TRBV7-2 to TRBJ1-1; possibly TRBD1 for D (5 bases). With 5 bases removed from V and 5 bases from J, the gap between germline ends came to 15 bases. Germline V gene lookup returns CDR1 SGHTA and CDR2 FQGNSA. The CDR3 contains 14 residues. In DNA, the CDR3 is TGTGCCAGCAGCCCGAGGACGGGGGGTACTGAAGCTTTCTTT. Translation: CASSPRTGGTEAFF.

This sequence joins TRBV6-1 and TRBJ2-2, with D possibly called TRBD1 or TRBD2 (6 bases each). CDR1 and CDR2 (germline): MNHNS, SASEGT. Trimming shortened V by 2 bases and J by 3 bases, and 19 bases separated the two germline ends. This CDR3 comprises 18 residues. The CDR3, as DNA: TGTGCCAGCAGTGAACTCCATAGGGGGGCGAGGTACACCGGGGAGCTGTTTTTT. Protein sequence: CASSELHRGARYTGELFF.

This chain links TRBV27 with TRBJ2-7; TRBD2 might be the D (5 bases). CDR3 length equals 15 residues. V lost 0 bases, J lost 2 bases, and 11 bases lay in between. In germline, CDR1 is MNHEY, CDR2 SMNVEV (reference sequence). In DNA, the CDR3 is TGTGCCAGCAGTTTATCCAGCGGCTACACCTACGAGCAGTACTTC. It specifies CASSLSSGYTYEQYF.

V is TRBV4-3 and J is TRBJ2-3; no clear D gene. Trimming cost V 1 base and J 3 bases, with 11 bases left between them. CDR3 length: 15 residues. Germline CDR1 is LGHNA and CDR2 is YSLEER. DNA for the CDR3: TGCGCCAGCAGCCAAGGTGGGGTACTAACAGATACGCAGTATTTT. Its protein product is CASSQGGVLTDTQYF.